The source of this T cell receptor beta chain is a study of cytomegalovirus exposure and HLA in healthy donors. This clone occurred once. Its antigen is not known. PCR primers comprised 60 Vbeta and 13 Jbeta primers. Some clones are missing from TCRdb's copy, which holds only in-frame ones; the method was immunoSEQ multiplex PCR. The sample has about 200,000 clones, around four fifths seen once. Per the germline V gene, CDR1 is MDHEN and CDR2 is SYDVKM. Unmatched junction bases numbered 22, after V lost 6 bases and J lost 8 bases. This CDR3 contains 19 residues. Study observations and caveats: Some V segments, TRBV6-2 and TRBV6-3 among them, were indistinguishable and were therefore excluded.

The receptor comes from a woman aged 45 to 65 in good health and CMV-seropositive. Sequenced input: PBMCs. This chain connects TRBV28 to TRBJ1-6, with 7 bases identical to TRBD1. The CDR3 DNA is TGTGCCAGCAGGCCCATTACGACAGGGCGGCATGGGGGCTATTCACCCCTCCACTTT. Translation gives CASRPITTGRHGGYSPLHF.